This T cell receptor (beta chain) is from a study of T cell responses to AZD1222 COVID-19 vaccine. The study, taken as a whole, reports: Receipt of two AZD1222 doses was followed by a rise in Spike-specific TCR breadth and depth. Repertoire collection took place solely once the T cell response had peaked. A reported finding is that nearly half of spike-specific TCRs target unmutated variant regions.

TCRdb's copy holds only in-frame clones and misses some; the assay was immunoSEQ multiplex PCR. The table shows 90,000 to 150,000 clones, with roughly 86% occurring only once. Notes on this clone: Its cognate antigen is unknown.

This CDR3 is built from 17 residues. Losses at the gene ends were 5 bases for V and 5 bases for J; bases not matched to a gene: 10. Germline values: CDR1 SGHVS, CDR2 FQNEAQ. Whether given at about 4 or about 12 weeks, second doses were pooled. The source material was peripheral blood, sampled 28 days after the second AZD1222 dose. This receptor was obtained from an adult who received the AZD1222 COVID-19 vaccine. The genes are TRBV7-8 and TRBJ2-7, with 15 bases matching TRBD2. CDR3 DNA: TGTGCCAGCAGCCGATGGACTAGCGGGGGGGCGGAAAACGAGCAGTACTTC. This codes for CASSRWTSGGAENEQYF.